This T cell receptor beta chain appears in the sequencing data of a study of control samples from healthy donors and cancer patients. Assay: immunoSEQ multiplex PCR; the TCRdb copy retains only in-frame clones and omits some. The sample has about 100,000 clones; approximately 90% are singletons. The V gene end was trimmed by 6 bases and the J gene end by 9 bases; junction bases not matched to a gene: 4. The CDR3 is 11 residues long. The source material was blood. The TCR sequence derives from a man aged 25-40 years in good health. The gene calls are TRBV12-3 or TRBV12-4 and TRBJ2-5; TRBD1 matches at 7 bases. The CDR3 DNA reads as TGTGCCAGCAGCCAGCAGGGGGCCCAGTACTTC. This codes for CASSQQGAQYF.